This T cell receptor (beta chain) originates from a study of blood T cell repertoires in COVID-19. Study-wide background: Both acute and convalescent COVID-19 samples were obtained from the United States, Italy and Spain. PBMCs, B-cell-depleted T cells, or T cells were the source of the cDNA or gDNA that made up the material.

Under the authors' procedure: Cell counts per sample came from amplifying reference gene primers. Sequenced by immunoSEQ multiplex PCR; TCRdb stores in-frame clones only, minus some. The V and J calls and clone size come from that table; D and trimming were worked out from the DNA. The sample contains 250,000 to 350,000 clones, approximately 90% of which appear only once. The V segment lost 4 bases and the J segment 3 bases; nucleotides outside the gene matches: 6. The germline CDR1 and CDR2 sequences are MGHDK and SYGVNS. The CDR3 runs 15 residues. The chain uses TRBV25-1 and TRBJ2-7; 10 bases are shared with TRBD2. Sequenced sample: peripheral blood. The sequence came from a woman between 55 and 75 years old with acute or convalescent COVID-19. CDR3 DNA sequence: TGTGCCAGCAGTGTATTAGCGGGAGGAGGCTACGAGCAGTACTTC. Its protein product is CASSVLAGGGYEQYF.